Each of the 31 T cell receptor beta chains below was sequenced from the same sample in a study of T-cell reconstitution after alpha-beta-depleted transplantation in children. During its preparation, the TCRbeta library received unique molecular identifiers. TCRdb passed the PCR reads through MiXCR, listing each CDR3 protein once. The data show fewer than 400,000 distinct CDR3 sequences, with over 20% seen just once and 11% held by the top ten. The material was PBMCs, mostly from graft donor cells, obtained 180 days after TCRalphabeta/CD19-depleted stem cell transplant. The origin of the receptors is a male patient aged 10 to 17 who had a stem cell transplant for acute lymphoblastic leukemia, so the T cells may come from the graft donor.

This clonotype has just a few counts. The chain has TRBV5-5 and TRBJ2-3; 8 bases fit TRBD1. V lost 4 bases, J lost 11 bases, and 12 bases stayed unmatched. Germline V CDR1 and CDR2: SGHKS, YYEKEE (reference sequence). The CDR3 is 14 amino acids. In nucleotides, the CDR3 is TGTGCCAGCAGCCCGGGGTGGGTTACAGGGGGGCAGTATTTT. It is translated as CASSPGWVTGGQYF.

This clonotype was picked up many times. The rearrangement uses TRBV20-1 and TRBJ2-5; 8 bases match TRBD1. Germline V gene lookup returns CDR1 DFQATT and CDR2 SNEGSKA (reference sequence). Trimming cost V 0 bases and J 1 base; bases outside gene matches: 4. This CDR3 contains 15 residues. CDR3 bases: TGCAGTGCTAGAGATATTGGACAGGGCCAAGAGACCCAGTACTTC. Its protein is CSARDIGQGQETQYF.

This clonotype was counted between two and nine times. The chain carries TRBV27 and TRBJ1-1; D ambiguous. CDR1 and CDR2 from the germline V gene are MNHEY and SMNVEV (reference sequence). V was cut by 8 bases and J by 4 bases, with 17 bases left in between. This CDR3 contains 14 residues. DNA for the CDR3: TGTGCCAGCGGCTACGCCCCCCGTCGCACTGAAGCTTTCTTT. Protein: CASGYAPRRTEAFF.

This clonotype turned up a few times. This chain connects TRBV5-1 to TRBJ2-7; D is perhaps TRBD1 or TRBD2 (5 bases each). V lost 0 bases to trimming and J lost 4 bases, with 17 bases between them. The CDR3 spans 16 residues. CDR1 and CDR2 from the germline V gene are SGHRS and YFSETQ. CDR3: CASSLGWDLGSYEQYF. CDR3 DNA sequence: TGCGCCAGCAGCTTGGGTTGGGACCTTGGATCGTACGAGCAGTACTTC.

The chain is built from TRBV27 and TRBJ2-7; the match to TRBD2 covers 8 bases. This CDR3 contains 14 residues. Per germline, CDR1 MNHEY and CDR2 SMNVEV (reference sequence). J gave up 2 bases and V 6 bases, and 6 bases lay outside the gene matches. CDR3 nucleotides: TGTGCCAGCAGCCTCGGGGGGGGCCCCTACGAGCAGTACTTC. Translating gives CASSLGGGPYEQYF.

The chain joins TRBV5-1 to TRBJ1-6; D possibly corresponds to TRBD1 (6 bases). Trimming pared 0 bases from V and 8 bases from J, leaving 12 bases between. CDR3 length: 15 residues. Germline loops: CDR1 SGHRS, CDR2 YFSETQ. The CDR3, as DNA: TGCGCCAGCAGCTTGGAGGCAGGGGATTATTCACCCCTCCACTTT. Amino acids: CASSLEAGDYSPLHF.

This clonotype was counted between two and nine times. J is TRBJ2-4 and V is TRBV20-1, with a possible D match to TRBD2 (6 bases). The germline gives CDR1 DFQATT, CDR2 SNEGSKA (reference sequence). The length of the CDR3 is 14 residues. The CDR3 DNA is TGCAGCCCCCGGGGGTACAGGCGTGGGGACATTCAGTACTTC. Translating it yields CSPRGYRRGDIQYF.

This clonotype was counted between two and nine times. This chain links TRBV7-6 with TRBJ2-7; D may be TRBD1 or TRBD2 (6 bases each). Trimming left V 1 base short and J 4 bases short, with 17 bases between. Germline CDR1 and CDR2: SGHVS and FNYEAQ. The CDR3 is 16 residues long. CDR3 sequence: CASSLVGGATRYEQYF. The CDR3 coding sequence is TGTGCCAGCAGCTTAGTCGGGGGCGCAACTCGGTACGAGCAGTACTTC.

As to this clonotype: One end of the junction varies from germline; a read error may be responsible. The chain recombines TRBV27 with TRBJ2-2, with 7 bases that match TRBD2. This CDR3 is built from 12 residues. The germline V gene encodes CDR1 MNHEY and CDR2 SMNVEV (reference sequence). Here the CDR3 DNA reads TGTGCCAGCAGTTTAGGACTAGGGGAACTGTTTTTT. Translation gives CASSLGLGELFF.

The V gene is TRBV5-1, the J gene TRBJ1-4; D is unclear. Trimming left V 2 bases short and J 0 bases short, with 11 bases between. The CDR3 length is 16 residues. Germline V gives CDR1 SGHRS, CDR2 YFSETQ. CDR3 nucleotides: TGCGCCAGCAGCTTCCAGAGTTCTGCAACTAATGAAAAACTGTTTTTT. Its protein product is CASSFQSSATNEKLFF.

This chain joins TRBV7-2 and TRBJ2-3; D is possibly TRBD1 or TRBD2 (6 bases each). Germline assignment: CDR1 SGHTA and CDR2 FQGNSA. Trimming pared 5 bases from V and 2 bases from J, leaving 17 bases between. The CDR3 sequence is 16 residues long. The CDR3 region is CASSITGAVPTDTQYF. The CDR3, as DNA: TGTGCCAGCAGCATCACGGGGGCCGTACCCACAGATACGCAGTATTTT.

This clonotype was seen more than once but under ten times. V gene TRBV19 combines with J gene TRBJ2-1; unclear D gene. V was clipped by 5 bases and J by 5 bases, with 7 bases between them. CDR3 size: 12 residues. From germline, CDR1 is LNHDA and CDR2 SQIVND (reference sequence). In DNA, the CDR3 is TGTGCCAGTAGTTGGGCCCACAATGAGCAGTTCTTC. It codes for CASSWAHNEQFF.

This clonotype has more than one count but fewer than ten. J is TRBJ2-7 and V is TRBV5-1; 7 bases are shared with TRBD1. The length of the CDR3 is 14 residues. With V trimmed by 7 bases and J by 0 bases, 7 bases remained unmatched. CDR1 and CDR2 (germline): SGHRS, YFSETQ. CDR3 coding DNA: TGCGCCAGCCATCGACAGGGCGGCTCCTACGAGCAGTACTTC. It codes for CASHRQGGSYEQYF. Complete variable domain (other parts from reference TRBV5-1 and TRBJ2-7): KAGVTQTPRYLIKTRGQQVTLSCSPISGHRSVSWYQQTPGQGLQFLFEYFSETQRNKGNFPGRFSGRQFSNSRSEMNVSTLELGDSALYLCASHRQGGSYEQYFGPGTRLTVT.

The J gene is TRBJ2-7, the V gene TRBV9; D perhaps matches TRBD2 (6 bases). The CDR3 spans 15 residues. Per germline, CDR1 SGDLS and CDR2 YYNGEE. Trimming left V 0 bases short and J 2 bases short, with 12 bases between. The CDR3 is CASSVDYGGPYEQYF. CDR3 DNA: TGTGCCAGCAGCGTAGACTACGGGGGACCCTACGAGCAGTACTTC. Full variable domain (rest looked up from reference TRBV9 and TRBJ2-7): DSGVTQTPKHLITATGQRVTLRCSPRSGDLSVYWYQQSLDQGLQFLIQYYNGEERAKGNILERFSAQQFPDLHSELNLSSLELGDSALYFCASSVDYGGPYEQYFGPGTRLTVT.

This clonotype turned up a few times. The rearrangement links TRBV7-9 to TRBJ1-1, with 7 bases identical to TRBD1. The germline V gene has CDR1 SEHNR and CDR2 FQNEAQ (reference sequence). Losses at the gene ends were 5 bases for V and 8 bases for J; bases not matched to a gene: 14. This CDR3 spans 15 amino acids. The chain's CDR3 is CASSLEAGTALEAFF. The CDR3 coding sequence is TGTGCCAGCAGCCTCGAGGCCGGGACAGCATTAGAAGCTTTCTTT.

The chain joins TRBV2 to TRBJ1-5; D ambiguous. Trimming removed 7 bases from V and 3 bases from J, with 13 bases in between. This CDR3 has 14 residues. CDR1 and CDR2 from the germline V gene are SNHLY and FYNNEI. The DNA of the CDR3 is TGTGCCAGCAAGCAGAGAGGAAACAATCAGCCCCAGCATTTT. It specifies CASKQRGNNQPQHF.

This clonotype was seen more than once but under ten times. CDR3 amino acids: CASSQGPATSYEQYF. The CDR3 DNA is TGCGCCAGCAGCCAAGGGCCGGCTACCTCCTACGAGCAGTACTTC. The rearrangement joins TRBV4-1 to TRBJ2-7; D call uncertain. The CDR3 runs to 15 residues. The germline V and J ends were trimmed by 1 base and 0 bases, with 10 bases remaining between them. Germline V gene data show CDR1 as MGHRA and CDR2 as YSYEKL.

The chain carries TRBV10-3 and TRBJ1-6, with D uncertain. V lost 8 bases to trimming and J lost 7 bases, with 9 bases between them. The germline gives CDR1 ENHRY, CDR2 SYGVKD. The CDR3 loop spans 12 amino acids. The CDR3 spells CAIRQDNSPLHF. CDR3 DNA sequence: TGTGCCATCCGCCAGGACAATTCACCCCTCCACTTT.

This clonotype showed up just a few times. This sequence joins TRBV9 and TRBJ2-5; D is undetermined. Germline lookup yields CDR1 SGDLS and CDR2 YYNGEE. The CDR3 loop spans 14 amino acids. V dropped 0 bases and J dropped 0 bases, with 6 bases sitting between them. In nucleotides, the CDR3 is TGTGCCAGCAGCGTAGGGGGTAACCAAGAGACCCAGTACTTC. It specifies CASSVGGNQETQYF.

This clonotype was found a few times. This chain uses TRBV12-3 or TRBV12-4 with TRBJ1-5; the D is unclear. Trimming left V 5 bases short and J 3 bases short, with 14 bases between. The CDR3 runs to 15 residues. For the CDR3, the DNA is TGTGCCAGCAGTATAGGTGGGAGCCTCAATCAGCCCCAGCATTTT. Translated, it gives CASSIGGSLNQPQHF.

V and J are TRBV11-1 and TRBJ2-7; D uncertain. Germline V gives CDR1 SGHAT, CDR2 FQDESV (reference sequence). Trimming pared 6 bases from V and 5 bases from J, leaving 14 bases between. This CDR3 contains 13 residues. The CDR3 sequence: CASSPEIFNEQYF. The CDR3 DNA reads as TGTGCCAGCAGTCCTGAGATTTTCAACGAGCAGTACTTC.

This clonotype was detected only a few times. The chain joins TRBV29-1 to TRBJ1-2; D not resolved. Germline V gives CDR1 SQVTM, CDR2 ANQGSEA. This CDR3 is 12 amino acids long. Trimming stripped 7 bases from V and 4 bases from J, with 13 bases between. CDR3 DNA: TGCAGCGGATCTGCGGGGTTCTATGGCTACACCTTC. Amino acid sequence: CSGSAGFYGYTF.

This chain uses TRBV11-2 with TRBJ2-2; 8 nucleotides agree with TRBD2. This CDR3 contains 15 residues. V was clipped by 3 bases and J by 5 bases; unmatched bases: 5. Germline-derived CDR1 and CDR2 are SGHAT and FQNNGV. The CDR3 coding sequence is TGTGCCAGCAGCTTCACAGCGGGAGATACCGGGGAGCTGTTTTTT. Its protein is CASSFTAGDTGELFF.

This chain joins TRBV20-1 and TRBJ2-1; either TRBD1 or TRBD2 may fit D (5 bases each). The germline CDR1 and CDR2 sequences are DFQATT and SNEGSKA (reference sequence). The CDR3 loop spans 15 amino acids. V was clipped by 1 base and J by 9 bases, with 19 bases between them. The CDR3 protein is CSARVTSRGSGEQFF. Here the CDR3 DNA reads TGCAGTGCTAGAGTTACTAGTAGGGGATCGGGTGAGCAGTTCTTC.

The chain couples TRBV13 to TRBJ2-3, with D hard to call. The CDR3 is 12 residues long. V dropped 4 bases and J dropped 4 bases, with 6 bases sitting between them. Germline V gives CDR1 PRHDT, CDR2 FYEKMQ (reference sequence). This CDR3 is CASSYYADTQYF. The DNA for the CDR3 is TGTGCCAGCAGCTATTACGCAGATACGCAGTATTTT.

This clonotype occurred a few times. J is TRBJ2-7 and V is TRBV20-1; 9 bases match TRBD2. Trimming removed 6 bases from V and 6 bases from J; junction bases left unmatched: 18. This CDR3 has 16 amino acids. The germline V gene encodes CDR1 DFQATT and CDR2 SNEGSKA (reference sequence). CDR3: CSATRGHSGRIGEQYF. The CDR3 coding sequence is TGCAGTGCCACTAGGGGGCATAGCGGGAGAATAGGCGAGCAGTACTTC.

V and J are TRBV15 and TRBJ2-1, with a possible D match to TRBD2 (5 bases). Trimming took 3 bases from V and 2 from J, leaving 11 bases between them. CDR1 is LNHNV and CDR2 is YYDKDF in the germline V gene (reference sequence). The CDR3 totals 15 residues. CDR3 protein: CATSRADSAYNEQFF. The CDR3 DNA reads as TGTGCCACCAGCAGGGCTGATAGCGCCTACAATGAGCAGTTCTTC.

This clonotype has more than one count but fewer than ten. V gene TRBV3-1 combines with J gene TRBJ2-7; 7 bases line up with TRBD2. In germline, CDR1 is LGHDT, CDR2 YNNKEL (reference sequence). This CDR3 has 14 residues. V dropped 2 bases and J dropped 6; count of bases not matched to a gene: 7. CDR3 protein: CASSQRTSVGEQYF. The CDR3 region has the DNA TGTGCCAGCAGCCAAAGAACTAGCGTGGGCGAGCAGTACTTC.

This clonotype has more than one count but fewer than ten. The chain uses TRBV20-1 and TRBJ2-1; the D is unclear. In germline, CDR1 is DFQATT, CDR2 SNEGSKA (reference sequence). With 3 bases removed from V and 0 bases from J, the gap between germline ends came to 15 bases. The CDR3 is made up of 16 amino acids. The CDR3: CSARIGRPSSYNEQFF. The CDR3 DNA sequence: TGCAGTGCTAGGATAGGGCGGCCTAGCTCCTACAATGAGCAGTTCTTC.

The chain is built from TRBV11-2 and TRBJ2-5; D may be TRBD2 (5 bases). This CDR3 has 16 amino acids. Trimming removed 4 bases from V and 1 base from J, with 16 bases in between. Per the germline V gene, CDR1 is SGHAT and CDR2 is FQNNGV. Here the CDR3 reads CASSWILASGQETQYF. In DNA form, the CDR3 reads TGTGCCAGCAGCTGGATTTTAGCGTCGGGCCAAGAGACCCAGTACTTC.

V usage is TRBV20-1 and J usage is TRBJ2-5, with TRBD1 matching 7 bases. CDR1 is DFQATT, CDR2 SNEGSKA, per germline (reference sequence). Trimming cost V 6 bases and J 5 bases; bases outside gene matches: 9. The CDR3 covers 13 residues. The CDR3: CSATRDRRETQYF. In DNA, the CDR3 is TGCAGTGCCACCCGGGACAGAAGGGAGACCCAGTACTTC.